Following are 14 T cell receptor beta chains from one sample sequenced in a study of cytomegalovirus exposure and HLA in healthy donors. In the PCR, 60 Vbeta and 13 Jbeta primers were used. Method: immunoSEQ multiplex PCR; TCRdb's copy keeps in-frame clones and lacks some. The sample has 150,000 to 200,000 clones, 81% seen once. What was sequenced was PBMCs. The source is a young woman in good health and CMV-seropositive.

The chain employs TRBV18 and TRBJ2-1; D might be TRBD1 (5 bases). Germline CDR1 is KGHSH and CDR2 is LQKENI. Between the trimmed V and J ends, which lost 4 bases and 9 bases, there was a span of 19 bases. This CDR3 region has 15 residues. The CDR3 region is CASSRGEGALGEQFF. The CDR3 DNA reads TGTGCCAGCTCACGTGGCGAAGGGGCGTTGGGTGAGCAGTTCTTC.

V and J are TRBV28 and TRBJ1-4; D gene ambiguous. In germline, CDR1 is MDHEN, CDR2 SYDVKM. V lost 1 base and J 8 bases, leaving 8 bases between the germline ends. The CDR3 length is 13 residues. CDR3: CASSLYRYEKLFF. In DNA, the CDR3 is TGTGCCAGCAGTTTATATCGGTACGAAAAACTGTTTTTT.

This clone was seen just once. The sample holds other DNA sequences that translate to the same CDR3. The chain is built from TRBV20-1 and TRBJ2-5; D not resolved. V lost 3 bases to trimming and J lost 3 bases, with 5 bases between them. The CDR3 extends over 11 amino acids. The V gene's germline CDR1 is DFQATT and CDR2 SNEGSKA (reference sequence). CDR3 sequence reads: CSASPEETQYF. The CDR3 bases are TGCAGTGCTAGTCCGGAAGAGACCCAGTACTTC.

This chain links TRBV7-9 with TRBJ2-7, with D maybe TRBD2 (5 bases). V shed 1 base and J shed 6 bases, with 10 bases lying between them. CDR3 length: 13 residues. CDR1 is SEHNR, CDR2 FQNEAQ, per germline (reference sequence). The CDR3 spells CASSLVVEGEQYF. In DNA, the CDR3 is TGTGCCAGCAGCTTAGTTGTAGAGGGCGAGCAGTACTTC.

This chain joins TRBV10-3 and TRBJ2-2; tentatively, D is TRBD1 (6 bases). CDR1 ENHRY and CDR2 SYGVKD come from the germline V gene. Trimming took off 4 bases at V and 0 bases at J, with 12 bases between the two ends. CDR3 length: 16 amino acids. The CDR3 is CAISARQDTNTGELFF. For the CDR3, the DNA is TGTGCCATCAGTGCGAGACAGGATACGAACACCGGGGAGCTGTTTTTT.

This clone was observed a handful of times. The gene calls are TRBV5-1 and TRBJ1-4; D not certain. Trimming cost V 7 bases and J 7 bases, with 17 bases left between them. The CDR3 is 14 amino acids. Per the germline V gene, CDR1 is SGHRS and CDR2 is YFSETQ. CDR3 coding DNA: TGCGCCAGCGGCGTAGGGAGGGAAAGTGAAAAACTGTTTTTT. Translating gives CASGVGRESEKLFF.

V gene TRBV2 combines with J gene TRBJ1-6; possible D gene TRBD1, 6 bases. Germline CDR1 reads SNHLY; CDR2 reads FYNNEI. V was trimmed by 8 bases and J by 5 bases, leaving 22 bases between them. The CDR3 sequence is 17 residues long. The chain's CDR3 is CASCRTALISHNSPLHF. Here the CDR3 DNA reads TGTGCCAGCTGTCGGACAGCCCTCATCTCGCATAATTCACCCCTCCACTTT.

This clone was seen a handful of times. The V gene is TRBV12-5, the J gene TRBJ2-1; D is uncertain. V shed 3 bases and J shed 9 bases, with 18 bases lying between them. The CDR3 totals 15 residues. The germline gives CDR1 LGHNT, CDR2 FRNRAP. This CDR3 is CASGLGLGDLSEQFF. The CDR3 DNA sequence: TGTGCTAGTGGTTTAGGTCTAGGTGATCTTAGTGAGCAGTTCTTC.

In DNA, the CDR3 is TGTGCCAGCAGCTCCCCACGGACAGCAGAGAACACTGAAGCTTTCTTT. Its protein product is CASSSPRTAENTEAFF. The genes are TRBV5-6 and TRBJ1-1, with D perhaps TRBD1 (6 bases). CDR1 and CDR2 (germline): SGHDT, YYEEEE. The V end lost 3 bases, the J end lost 1 base, and 16 bases lay between the germline ends. The CDR3 is 16 amino acids.

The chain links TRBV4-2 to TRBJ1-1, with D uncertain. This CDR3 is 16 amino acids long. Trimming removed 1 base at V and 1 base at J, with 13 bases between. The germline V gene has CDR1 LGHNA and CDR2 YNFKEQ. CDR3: CASSQVGFSGNTEAFF. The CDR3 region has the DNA TGTGCCAGCAGCCAAGTAGGATTTTCGGGGAACACTGAAGCTTTCTTT.

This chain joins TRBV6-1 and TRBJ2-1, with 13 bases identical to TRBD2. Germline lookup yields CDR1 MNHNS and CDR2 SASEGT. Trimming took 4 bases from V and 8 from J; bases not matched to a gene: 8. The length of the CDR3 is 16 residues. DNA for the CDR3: TGTGCCAGCAGTGTAACTAGCGGGGGGGGTAGGGATGAGCAGTTCTTC. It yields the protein CASSVTSGGGRDEQFF.

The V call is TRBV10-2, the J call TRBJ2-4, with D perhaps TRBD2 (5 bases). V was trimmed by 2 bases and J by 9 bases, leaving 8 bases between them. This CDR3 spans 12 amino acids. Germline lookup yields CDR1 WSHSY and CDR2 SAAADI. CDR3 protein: CASSETGSIQYF. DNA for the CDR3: TGCGCCAGCAGTGAGACGGGAAGCATTCAGTACTTC.

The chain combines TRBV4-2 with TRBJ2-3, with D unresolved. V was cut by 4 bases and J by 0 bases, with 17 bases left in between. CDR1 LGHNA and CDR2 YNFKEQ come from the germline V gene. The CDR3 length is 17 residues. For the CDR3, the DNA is TGTGCCAGCAGCCGCCCCTCGGGTATCGAGAGCACAGATACGCAGTATTTT. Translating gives CASSRPSGIESTDTQYF.

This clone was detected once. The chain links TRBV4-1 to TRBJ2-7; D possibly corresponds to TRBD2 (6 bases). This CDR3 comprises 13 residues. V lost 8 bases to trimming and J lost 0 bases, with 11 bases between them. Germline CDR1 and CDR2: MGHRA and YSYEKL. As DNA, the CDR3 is TGCGCCAGCGGGGGACTGAACTCCTACGAGCAGTACTTC. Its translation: CASGGLNSYEQYF.